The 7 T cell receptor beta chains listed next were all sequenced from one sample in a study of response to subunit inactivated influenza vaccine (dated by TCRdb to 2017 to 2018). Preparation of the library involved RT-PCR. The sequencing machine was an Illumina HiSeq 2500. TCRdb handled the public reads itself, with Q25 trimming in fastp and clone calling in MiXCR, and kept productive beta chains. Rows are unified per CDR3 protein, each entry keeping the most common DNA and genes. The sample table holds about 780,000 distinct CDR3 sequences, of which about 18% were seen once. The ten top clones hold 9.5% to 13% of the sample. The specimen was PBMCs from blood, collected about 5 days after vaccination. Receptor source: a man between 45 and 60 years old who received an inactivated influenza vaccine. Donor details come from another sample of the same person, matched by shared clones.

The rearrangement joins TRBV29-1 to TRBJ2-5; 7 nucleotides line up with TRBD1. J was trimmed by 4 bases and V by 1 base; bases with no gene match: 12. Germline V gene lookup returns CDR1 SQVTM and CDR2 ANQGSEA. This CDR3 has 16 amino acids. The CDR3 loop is CSVEVKEQGRGETQYF. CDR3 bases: TGCAGCGTTGAAGTCAAGGAACAGGGGCGAGGAGAGACCCAGTACTTC.

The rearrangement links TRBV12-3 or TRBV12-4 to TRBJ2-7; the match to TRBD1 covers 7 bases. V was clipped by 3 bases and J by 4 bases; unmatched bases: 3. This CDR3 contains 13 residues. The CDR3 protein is CASSFQGEYEQYF. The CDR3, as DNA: TGTGCCAGCAGTTTTCAGGGGGAGTACGAGCAGTACTTC.

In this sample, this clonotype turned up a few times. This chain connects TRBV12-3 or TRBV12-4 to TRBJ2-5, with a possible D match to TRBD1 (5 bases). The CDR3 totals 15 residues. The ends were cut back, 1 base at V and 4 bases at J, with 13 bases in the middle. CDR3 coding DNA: TGTGCCAGCAGTTTAGTTGCAGGGATGAGAGAGACCCAGTACTTC. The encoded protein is CASSLVAGMRETQYF.

CDR3 DNA sequence: TGTGCCATCAGTACAGGGTCCGGGGAGCTGTTTTTT. This encodes CAISTGSGELFF. J is TRBJ2-2 and V is TRBV10-3; D may be TRBD1 (6 bases). Trimming shortened V by 5 bases and J by 6 bases, and 7 bases separated the two germline ends. Germline values: CDR1 ENHRY, CDR2 SYGVKD. This CDR3 is 12 amino acids long.

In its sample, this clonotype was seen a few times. CDR3 sequence: CASSQSGTGNTEAFF. Here the CDR3 DNA reads TGTGCCAGCAGCCAATCAGGGACGGGGAACACTGAAGCTTTCTTT. This chain connects TRBV3-1 to TRBJ1-1; the D gene is possibly TRBD1 (5 bases). This CDR3 spans 15 amino acids. V lost 2 bases and J lost 1, with 11 bases in between. Germline CDR1 reads LGHDT; CDR2 reads YNNKEL (reference sequence).

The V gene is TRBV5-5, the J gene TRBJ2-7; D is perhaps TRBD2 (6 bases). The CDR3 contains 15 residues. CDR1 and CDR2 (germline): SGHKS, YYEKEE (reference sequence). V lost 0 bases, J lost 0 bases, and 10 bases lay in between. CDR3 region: CASSLGDFVSYEQYF. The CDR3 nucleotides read TGTGCCAGCAGCTTGGGGGACTTCGTCTCCTACGAGCAGTACTTC.

DNA of the CDR3: TGTGCCAGCAGCTCCATGGGGGGGAGCTCCTACAATGAGCAGTTCTTC. Translation gives CASSSMGGSSYNEQFF. The rearrangement uses TRBV7-9 and TRBJ2-1, with 7 bases lining up with TRBD2. The J segment lost 0 bases and the V segment lost 4 bases, leaving 6 bases of the junction unmatched. The CDR3 totals 16 residues. Looked up from germline, CDR1 is SEHNR and CDR2 is FQNEAQ (reference sequence).